This T cell receptor (beta chain) was sequenced for a study of blood T cells in healthy people across ages. Findings of the study overall: It was the long-lived donors that had more naive CD4+ cells and higher diversity than aged donors. Not knowing donor CMV status may have confounded expanded clonotype changes.

A second roughly 6 to 12 cycle PCR used barcoded and J-beta primers. Each TCR beta cDNA got a 12-nucleotide random molecular identifier. MiXCR, run by TCRdb on the 5' RACE reads, gives a single entry per CDR3 protein. The table includes around 1.1 million distinct CDR3 sequences, 35% to 40% detected once. About this clonotype: What it binds is not known.

Isolation per sample recovered at least 6 million PBMCs. Sequencing was performed on blood. The receptor was derived from a man between 18 and 29 years old in good health.

The CDR3 loop is CASSQDLSRGEYSEQYF. The CDR3 coding sequence is TGCGCCAGCAGCCAAGATCTGAGTAGGGGAGAGTATAGTGAGCAGTACTTC. The V gene is TRBV4-3, the J gene TRBJ2-5; D possibly matches TRBD1 or TRBD2 (5 bases each). V gave up 0 bases and J gave up 11 bases, with 25 bases separating them. CDR1 LGHNA and CDR2 YSLEER come from the germline V gene. This CDR3 spans 17 amino acids.